This T cell receptor beta chain came from a study of blood T cell repertoires in COVID-19. Trimming removed 4 bases at V and 6 bases at J, with 17 bases between. Germline CDR1 reads LGHNA; CDR2 reads YSLEER. The CDR3 has 15 amino acids. The assay was immunoSEQ multiplex PCR, and TCRdb's table has in-frame clones only and misses some. The profile shows 150,000 or so clones, about 89% of them singletons. The sample consisted of peripheral blood. This TCR was sampled from a man aged 60 to 69 with COVID-19, enrolled during active disease. V is TRBV4-3 and J is TRBJ2-3; D gene unclear. CDR3 DNA: TGCGCCAGCAGCCCCCGACCTTTGGAGTCGGATACGCAGTATTTT. Translated, it gives CASSPRPLESDTQYF.